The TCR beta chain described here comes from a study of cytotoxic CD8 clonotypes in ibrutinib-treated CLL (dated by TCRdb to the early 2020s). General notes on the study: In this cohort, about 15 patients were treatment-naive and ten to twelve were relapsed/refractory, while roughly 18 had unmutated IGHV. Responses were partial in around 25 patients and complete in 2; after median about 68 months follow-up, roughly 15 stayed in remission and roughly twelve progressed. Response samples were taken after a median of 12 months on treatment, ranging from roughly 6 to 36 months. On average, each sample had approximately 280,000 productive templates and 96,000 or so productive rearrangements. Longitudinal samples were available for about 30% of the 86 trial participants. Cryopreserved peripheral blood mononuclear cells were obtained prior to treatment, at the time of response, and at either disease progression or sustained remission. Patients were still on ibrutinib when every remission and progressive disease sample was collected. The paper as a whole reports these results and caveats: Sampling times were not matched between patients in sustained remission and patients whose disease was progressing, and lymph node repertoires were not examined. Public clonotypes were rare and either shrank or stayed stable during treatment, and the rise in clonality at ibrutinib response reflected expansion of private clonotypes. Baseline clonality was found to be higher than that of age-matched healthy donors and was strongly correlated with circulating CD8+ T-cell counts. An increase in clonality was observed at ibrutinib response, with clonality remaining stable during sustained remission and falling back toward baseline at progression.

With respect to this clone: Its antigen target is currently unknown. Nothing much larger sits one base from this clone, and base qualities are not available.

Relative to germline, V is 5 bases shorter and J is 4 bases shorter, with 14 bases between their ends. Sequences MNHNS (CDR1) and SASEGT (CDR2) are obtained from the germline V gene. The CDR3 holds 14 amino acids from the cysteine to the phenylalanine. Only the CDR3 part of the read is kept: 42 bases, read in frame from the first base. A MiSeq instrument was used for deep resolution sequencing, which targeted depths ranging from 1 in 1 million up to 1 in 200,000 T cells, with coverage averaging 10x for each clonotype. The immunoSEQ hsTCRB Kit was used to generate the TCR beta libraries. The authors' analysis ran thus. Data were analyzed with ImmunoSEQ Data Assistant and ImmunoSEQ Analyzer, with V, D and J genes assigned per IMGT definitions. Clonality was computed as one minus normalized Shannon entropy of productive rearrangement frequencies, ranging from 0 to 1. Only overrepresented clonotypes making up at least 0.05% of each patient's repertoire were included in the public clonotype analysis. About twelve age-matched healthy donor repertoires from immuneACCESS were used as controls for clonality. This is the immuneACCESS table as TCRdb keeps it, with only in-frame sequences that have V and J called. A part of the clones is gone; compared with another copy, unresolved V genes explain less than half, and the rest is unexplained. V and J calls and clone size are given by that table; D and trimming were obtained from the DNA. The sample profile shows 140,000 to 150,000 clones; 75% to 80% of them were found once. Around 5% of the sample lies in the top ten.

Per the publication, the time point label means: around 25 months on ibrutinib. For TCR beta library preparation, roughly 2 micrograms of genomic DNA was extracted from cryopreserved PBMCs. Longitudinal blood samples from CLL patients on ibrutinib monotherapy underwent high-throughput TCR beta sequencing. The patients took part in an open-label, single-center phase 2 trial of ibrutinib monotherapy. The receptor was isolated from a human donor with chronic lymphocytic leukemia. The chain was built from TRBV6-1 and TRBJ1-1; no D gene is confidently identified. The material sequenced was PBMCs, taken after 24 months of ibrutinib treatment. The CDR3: CASSPRGWSTEAFF. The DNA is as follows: TGTGCCAGCAGTCCCCGGGGATGGAGCACTGAAGCTTTCTTT.